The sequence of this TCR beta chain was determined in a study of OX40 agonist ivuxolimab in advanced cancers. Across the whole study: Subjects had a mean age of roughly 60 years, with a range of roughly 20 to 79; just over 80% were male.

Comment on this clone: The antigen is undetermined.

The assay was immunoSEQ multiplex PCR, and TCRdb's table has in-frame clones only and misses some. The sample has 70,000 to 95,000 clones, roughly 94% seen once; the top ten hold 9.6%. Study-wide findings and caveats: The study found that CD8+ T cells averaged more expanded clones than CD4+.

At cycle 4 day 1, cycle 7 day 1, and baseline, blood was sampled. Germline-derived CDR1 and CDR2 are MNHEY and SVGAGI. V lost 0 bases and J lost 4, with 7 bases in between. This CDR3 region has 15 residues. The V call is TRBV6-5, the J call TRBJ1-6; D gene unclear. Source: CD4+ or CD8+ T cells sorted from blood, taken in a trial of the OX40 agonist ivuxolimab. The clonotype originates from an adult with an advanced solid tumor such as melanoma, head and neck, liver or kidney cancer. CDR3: CASSYSPGYNSPLHF. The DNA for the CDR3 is TGTGCCAGCAGTTACTCCCCGGGTTATAATTCACCCCTCCACTTT.